This T cell receptor beta chain derives from a study of metastatic and nonmetastatic thyroid tumors. Study as a whole: Repertoire comparisons spanned blood and tumor or nodule tissue from malignant and benign thyroid patients. Findings and caveats of the study: Significantly greater TCR beta diversity was reportedly found in malignant thyroid tumors than in benign nodules (in blood and tumor).

As originally analysed: In papillary thyroid cancer, a distant-metastasis classifier was built using CDR3 differences across clinicopathological groups. Via MiXCR, TCRdb re-called the PCR reads. TCRdb, not the original authors, processed these V and J calls. The sample records 20,000 to 30,000 clones, roughly 13% being singletons. This clone has just a few counts. The antigen remains unidentified. Before thyroid surgery, none of the patients had received any treatment. The sample consisted of blood. This receptor was taken from a female donor with papillary thyroid cancer or a benign thyroid nodule (not recorded which). Some clones in this sample may be carry-over from other donors' samples.

The CDR3 reads CASTRNPGGTQYF. CDR3 DNA sequence: TGTGCCAGCACCCGAAACCCGGGTGGGACCCAGTACTTC. The V gene is TRBV7-9, the J gene TRBJ2-5; D gene uncertain. The CDR3 sequence is 13 residues long. Trimming took off 7 bases at V and 7 bases at J, with 16 bases between the two ends. Germline V lookup: CDR1 SEHNR, CDR2 FQNEAQ (reference sequence). The entire variable domain, with the rest obtained from reference TRBV7-9 and TRBJ2-5, is as follows: DTGVSQNPRHKITKRGQNVTFRCDPISEHNRLYWYRQTLGQGPEFLTYFQNEAQLEKSRLLSDRFSAERPKGSFSTLEIQRTEQGDSAMYLCASTRNPGGTQYFGPGTRLLVL.